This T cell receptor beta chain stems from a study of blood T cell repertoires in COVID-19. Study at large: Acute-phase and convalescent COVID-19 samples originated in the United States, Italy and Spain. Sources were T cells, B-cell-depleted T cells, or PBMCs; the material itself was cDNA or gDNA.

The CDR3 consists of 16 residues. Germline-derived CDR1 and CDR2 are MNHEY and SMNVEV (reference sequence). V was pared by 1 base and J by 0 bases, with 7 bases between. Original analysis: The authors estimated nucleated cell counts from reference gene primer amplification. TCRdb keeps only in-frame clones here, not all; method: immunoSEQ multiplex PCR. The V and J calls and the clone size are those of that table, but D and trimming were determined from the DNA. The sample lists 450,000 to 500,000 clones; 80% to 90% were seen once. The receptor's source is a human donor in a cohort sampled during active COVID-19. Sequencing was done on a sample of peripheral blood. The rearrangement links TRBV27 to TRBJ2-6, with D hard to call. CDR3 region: CASSLYSGSGANVLTF. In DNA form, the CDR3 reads TGTGCCAGCAGTTTATACTCCGGCTCTGGGGCCAACGTCCTGACTTTC.